This entry lists 23 T cell receptor beta chains sequenced from one sample in a study of T cells in Graves' hyperthyroidism and ophthalmopathy. RNA transcripts provided the source from which TCR beta CDR3 regions were amplified. The HTBI primer set drove a first-round RT-PCR of the TCR CDR3. TCRdb re-derived calls from the multiplex PCR reads in MiXCR, one entry per CDR3 protein. This sample carries 400,000 to 550,000 distinct CDR3 sequences, over 13% of them seen once, and the ten largest clones take around a sixth. The sequenced material came from blood. Receptors were obtained from a woman aged 18 to 35 with Graves' hyperthyroidism.

This clonotype has just a few counts. The rearrangement links TRBV7-3 to TRBJ1-4, with a possible D match to TRBD1 (5 bases). V gave up 6 bases and J gave up 8 bases, with 16 bases separating them. The CDR3 spans 14 residues. CDR1 and CDR2 (germline): SGHTA, FQGTGA. CDR3: CASSEWQGGEKLFF. The CDR3 region has the DNA TGTGCCAGCAGTGAGTGGCAGGGAGGCGAAAAACTGTTTTTT.

The chain has TRBV24-1 and TRBJ2-1, with TRBD2 identical over 8 bases. In germline, CDR1 is KGHDR, CDR2 SFDVKD. The CDR3 length is 16 residues. V dropped 5 bases and J dropped 3; count of bases not matched to a gene: 8. The CDR3 loop reads CATSGDIAGFYNEQFF. In DNA, the CDR3 is TGTGCCACCAGTGGCGACATAGCGGGATTCTACAATGAGCAGTTCTTC.

As concerns this clonotype: This could be a read error, since a much larger clone is one nucleotide away. Lacking the conserved final phenylalanine or tryptophan, this CDR3 likely reflects a read error. The chain joins TRBV30 to TRBJ1-2; perhaps TRBD1 as D (6 bases). Deletions cut 1 base from V and 8 bases from J, with 11 bases between. CDR1 and CDR2 (germline): GTSNPN, SVGIG (reference sequence). The length of the CDR3 is 12 residues. CDR3 region: CAWSESRGGYTL. The DNA for the CDR3 is TGTGCCTGGAGTGAGAGCAGGGGCGGCTACACCCTC.

Regarding this clonotype: Since a much larger clone is just one base distant, this may be a read error. This chain connects TRBV12-3 or TRBV12-4 to TRBJ1-5, with D possibly TRBD1 on 6 matching bases. The germline V and J ends were trimmed by 4 bases and 4 bases, with 20 bases remaining between them. The CDR3 sequence is 17 residues long. The chain's CDR3 is CASSYRVARQANQPQHF. CDR3 DNA: TGTGCCAGCAGTTACAGGGTAGCGCGCCAAGCAAATCAGCCCCAGCATTTT.

This clonotype was recorded many times. J is TRBJ2-3 and V is TRBV19; no firm D call. The CDR3 extends over 12 amino acids. Germline-derived CDR1 and CDR2 are LNHDA and SQIVND (reference sequence). Between the trimmed V and J ends, which lost 11 bases and 2 bases, there was a span of 11 bases. Here the CDR3 reads CAPTVDTDTQYF. CDR3 bases: TGTGCCCCTACCGTTGACACAGATACGCAGTATTTT.

About this clonotype itself: Since no conserved phenylalanine or tryptophan closes the CDR3, a read error is the likely cause. The rearrangement uses TRBV3-1 and TRBJ2-3, with D possibly being TRBD2 (5 bases). The V and J ends lost 1 base and 5 bases respectively, with 13 bases between them. This CDR3 comprises 15 residues. Germline-derived CDR1 and CDR2 are LGHDT and YNNKEL (reference sequence). DNA for the CDR3: TGTGCCAGCAGCCAAGCACTAGAAACAAGAGATACGCAGTATCTT. As protein: CASSQALETRDTQYL.

This clonotype showed up many times. This CDR3 reads CASSLALEGRFNEKLFF. The CDR3 DNA sequence: TGTGCCAGCAGCTTAGCGCTGGAGGGCAGATTTAATGAAAAACTGTTTTTT. The chain recombines TRBV7-9 with TRBJ1-4; no definite D call. CDR3 length: 17 residues. The germline gives CDR1 SEHNR, CDR2 FQNEAQ (reference sequence). V was cut by 0 bases and J by 4 bases, with 15 bases left in between.

The CDR3 here is CASRTGTSGRWETQYF. The CDR3 bases are TGTGCCAGCAGGACCGGGACTAGCGGGAGGTGGGAGACCCAGTACTTC. The J gene is TRBJ2-5, the V gene TRBV5-6, with TRBD2 identical over 15 bases. CDR1 SGHDT and CDR2 YYEEEE come from the germline V gene. The CDR3 loop spans 16 amino acids. V lost 5 bases to trimming and J lost 5 bases; unmatched junction nucleotides: 7. Based on the CDR3 plus reference TRBV5-6 and TRBJ2-5, the full variable domain is DAGVTQSPTHLIKTRGQQVTLRCSPKSGHDTVSWYQQALGQGPQFIFQYYEEEERQRGNFPDRFSGHQFPNYSSELNVNALLLGDSALYLCASRTGTSGRWETQYFGPGTRLLVL.

This clonotype was counted ten times or more. A much larger clone lies a single base off, so this may be a read error. This rearrangement joins TRBV6-2 or TRBV6-3 to TRBJ1-1; no firm D call. The V gene's germline CDR1 is MNHEY and CDR2 SVGEGT. V was clipped by 6 bases and J by 0 bases, with 5 bases between them. This CDR3 has 12 residues. The CDR3 nucleotides read TGTGCCAGCAGGCTCATGAACACTGAAGCTTTCTTT. It yields the protein CASRLMNTEAFF.

This clonotype was detected many times. This sequence joins TRBV30 and TRBJ1-5; TRBD1 matches at 9 bases. The CDR3 spans 14 residues. Trimming cost V 3 bases and J 4 bases; bases outside gene matches: 4. The germline V gene has CDR1 GTSNPN and CDR2 SVGIG (reference sequence). CDR3 residues: CAWRGQGRNQPQHF. The CDR3 DNA sequence: TGTGCCTGGAGAGGACAGGGGCGAAATCAGCCCCAGCATTTT.

This clonotype was recorded at least ten times. The J gene is TRBJ2-1, the V gene TRBV12-5, with 10 bases identical to TRBD2. The CDR3 sequence is 15 residues long. Germline V gene lookup returns CDR1 LGHNT and CDR2 FRNRAP. V lost 2 bases, J lost 12 bases, and 10 bases stayed unmatched. The CDR3 DNA is TGTGCTAGTGGTTTGAAGGGACTAGCGACTTGGGGGCAGTTCTTC. Its protein is CASGLKGLATWGQFF.

The V and J genes are TRBV5-6 and TRBJ2-1, with D hard to call. Germline-derived CDR1 and CDR2 are SGHDT and YYEEEE. The CDR3 has 15 amino acids. The V and J ends lost 0 bases and 4 bases respectively, with 11 bases between them. CDR3 sequence (DNA): TGTGCCAGCAGCTTGGGGATGCTAGGGTACAATGAGCAGTTCTTC. It specifies CASSLGMLGYNEQFF.

The gene calls are TRBV4-1 and TRBJ1-1; D possibly corresponds to TRBD1 (6 bases). The germline gives CDR1 MGHRA, CDR2 YSYEKL. This CDR3 spans 15 amino acids. Trimming removed 0 bases at V and 11 bases at J, with 19 bases between. CDR3 protein: CASSQESKGGGEAFF. CDR3 sequence (DNA): TGCGCCAGCAGCCAAGAGTCGAAAGGGGGAGGCGAGGCTTTCTTT.

In this sample, this clonotype turned up many times. This sequence joins TRBV11-3 and TRBJ1-1, with D uncertain. Trimming removed 0 bases at V and 1 base at J, with 3 bases between. Per the germline V gene, CDR1 is SGHNT and CDR2 is YENEEA. The length of the CDR3 is 13 residues. The CDR3: CASSLESNTEAFF. DNA of the CDR3: TGTGCCAGCAGCTTAGAATCGAACACTGAAGCTTTCTTT. The full variable domain, its missing parts supplied by reference TRBV11-3 and TRBJ1-1, is EAGVVQSPRYKIIEKKQPVAFWCNPISGHNTLYWYLQNLGQGPELLIRYENEEAVDDSQLPKDRFSAERLKGVDSTLKIQPAELGDSAVYLCASSLESNTEAFFGQGTRLTVV.

The rearrangement joins TRBV6-1 to TRBJ1-1; D is uncertain. The germline V gene encodes CDR1 MNHNS and CDR2 SASEGT. The germline V and J ends were trimmed by 2 bases and 5 bases, with 12 bases remaining between them. This CDR3 comprises 14 residues. This chain's CDR3 is CASSERLDTTEAFF. CDR3 coding DNA: TGTGCCAGCAGTGAAAGACTAGACACAACTGAAGCTTTCTTT.

This sequence joins TRBV10-3 and TRBJ1-4, with 11 bases matching TRBD1. The germline CDR1 and CDR2 sequences are ENHRY and SYGVKD. Trimming took 10 bases from V and 0 from J; bases not matched to a gene: 7. The CDR3 is 16 amino acids. The CDR3 nucleotides are TGTGCCACAAGGACAGGGGGCATCGCAACTAATGAAAAACTGTTTTTT. Amino acids: CATRTGGIATNEKLFF.

The sample holds many counts of this clonotype. This chain connects TRBV5-1 to TRBJ1-1, with a possible D match to TRBD1 (5 bases). Looked up from germline, CDR1 is SGHRS and CDR2 is YFSETQ. With 1 base removed from V and 4 bases from J, the gap between germline ends came to 11 bases. The CDR3 runs 14 residues. In DNA, the CDR3 is TGCGCCAGCAGCTTGCTGGGGCCCTCCACTGAAGCTTTCTTT. Its protein product is CASSLLGPSTEAFF.

This chain links TRBV20-1 with TRBJ1-5; TRBD1 might be the D (6 bases). CDR1 DFQATT and CDR2 SNEGSKA come from the germline V gene (reference sequence). Trimming stripped 4 bases from V and 4 bases from J, with 8 bases between. This CDR3 is built from 12 residues. The CDR3 DNA reads as TGCAGTGCTATCCAGGGGAATCAGCCCCAGCATTTT. It yields the protein CSAIQGNQPQHF.

This clonotype was observed many times. V usage is TRBV7-9 and J usage is TRBJ2-1, with TRBD2 matching 10 bases. There are 17 residues in the CDR3. V lost 5 bases, J lost 5 bases, and 12 bases stayed unmatched. Germline loops: CDR1 SEHNR, CDR2 FQNEAQ (reference sequence). CDR3 DNA: TGTGCCAGCAGCCCGGGGGCTAGCGGGAGAGGCGACAATGAGCAGTTCTTC. Residues: CASSPGASGRGDNEQFF. Full variable domain (rest looked up from reference TRBV7-9 and TRBJ2-1): DTGVSQNPRHKITKRGQNVTFRCDPISEHNRLYWYRQTLGQGPEFLTYFQNEAQLEKSRLLSDRFSAERPKGSFSTLEIQRTEQGDSAMYLCASSPGASGRGDNEQFFGPGTRLTVL.

This sequence joins TRBV5-1 and TRBJ1-3; D remains ambiguous. Germline V CDR1 and CDR2: SGHRS, YFSETQ. This CDR3 comprises 15 residues. Trimming pared 4 bases from V and 5 bases from J, leaving 16 bases between. The chain's CDR3 is CASSEISGYRNTIYF. The CDR3 region has the DNA TGCGCCAGCAGCGAAATCTCGGGGTACCGAAACACCATATATTTT.

This clonotype has a handful of counts. The CDR3, as DNA: TGCGCCAGCAGCCAAGATAGCGGGGCCGGGAAGACCCAGTACTTC. It yields the protein CASSQDSGAGKTQYF. J is TRBJ2-5 and V is TRBV4-1; 8 nucleotides match TRBD2. The length of the CDR3 is 15 residues. Germline V lookup: CDR1 MGHRA, CDR2 YSYEKL. V shed 0 bases and J 6 bases; nucleotides not matched to a gene: 6.

The table lists this clonotype with many counts. The CDR3 region is CASRPPDRGGYTF. The DNA for the CDR3 is TGTGCCAGCAGACCCCCGGACAGGGGCGGCTACACCTTC. The gene calls are TRBV6-2 or TRBV6-3 and TRBJ1-2; TRBD1 aligns across 9 bases. This CDR3 is built from 13 residues. V trimming: 6 bases; J trimming: 8 bases; junction bases outside the gene matches: 7. CDR1 MNHEY and CDR2 SVGEGT come from the germline V gene.

J is TRBJ2-7 and V is TRBV4-1; D is perhaps TRBD1 or TRBD2 (5 bases each). Germline V gene sequence: CDR1 MGHRA, CDR2 YSYEKL. Deletions cut 0 bases from V and 0 bases from J, with 18 bases between. This CDR3 region has 18 residues. The CDR3, as DNA: TGCGCCAGCAGCCAAGACAGGGCCCGAACTAGTTTCTCCTACGAGCAGTACTTC. It codes for CASSQDRARTSFSYEQYF.